A selection of T cell receptor beta chains follows, all from one sample in a study of T cell responses to AZD1222 COVID-19 vaccine. Repertoires were generated with immunoSEQ multiplex PCR, while TCRdb's copy carries only in-frame clones and drops some. The sample records about 100,000 clones, roughly 86% being singletons. The sequences come from peripheral blood, collected on day 0 of MenACWY control vaccination. The receptors originated from an adult in good health. Both conserved end residues are part of each CDR3. A D gene is named only where the DNA matches it firmly. The listing skips clone size in some rows; elsewhere it reads once, few, many or a size class.

clone_size j_call cdr3_length v_call d_call cdr3_aa cdr3_nt
. TRBJ2-5 12 TRBV11-2 . CASSGGAGAQYF TGTGCCAGCAGCGGCGGTGCTGGGGCCCAGTACTTC
. TRBJ1-2 15 TRBV9 TRBD1 CASSVDPGQGEGYTF TGTGCCAGCAGCGTAGACCCTGGACAGGGGGAGGGCTACACCTTC
. TRBJ2-5 14 TRBV5-1 . CASSLRTVQETQYF TGCGCCAGCAGCCTTAGGACAGTTCAAGAGACCCAGTACTTC
once TRBJ1-5 16 TRBV6-1 TRBD1 CASSARTGPEGQPQHF TGTGCCAGCAGTGCCAGGACAGGTCCGGAAGGACAGCCCCAGCATTTT
. TRBJ2-7 18 TRBV7-9 . CASSRRRDKPASSYEQYF TGTGCCAGCAGCCGACGCCGGGACAAGCCCGCCAGCTCCTACGAGCAGTACTTC
. TRBJ2-3 15 TRBV6-5 . CASSYLGTSTDTQYF TGTGCCAGCAGTTACCTCGGGACTAGCACAGATACGCAGTATTTT
. TRBJ1-2 14 TRBV6-5 . CASSYSGENYGYTF TGTGCCAGCAGTTACTCGGGGGAAAACTATGGCTACACCTTC
. TRBJ1-2 15 TRBV4-1 . CASSQETFLGYGYTF TGCGCCAGCAGCCAAGAAACGTTCCTCGGCTATGGCTACACCTTC
. TRBJ1-4 16 TRBV4-3 TRBD1 CASSSTQGAQLEKLFF TGCGCCAGCAGCTCGACCCAGGGGGCCCAGCTTGAAAAACTGTTTTTT
. TRBJ1-2 13 TRBV6-5 . CASRRGGSYGYTF TGTGCCAGTCGAAGGGGGGGTAGCTATGGCTACACCTTC
. TRBJ2-7 12 TRBV6-5 . CASSYEGNEQYF TGTGCCAGCAGTTACGAGGGGAACGAGCAGTACTTC
. TRBJ2-3 14 TRBV7-3 . CASSLRRGTDTQYF TGTGCCAGCAGCCTCCGGCGGGGAACAGATACGCAGTATTTT
. TRBJ1-4 13 TRBV12-3/TRBV12-4 TRBD1 CASTPGGTEKLFF TGTGCCAGCACCCCAGGGGGCACTGAAAAACTGTTTTTT
. TRBJ1-2 14 TRBV10-3 . CAISGDGSNYGYTF TGTGCCATCAGTGGGGACGGCTCAAACTATGGCTACACCTTC
. TRBJ1-1 13 TRBV10-1 . CASSERLTGEAFF TGCGCCAGCAGTGAGCGACTCACCGGAGAAGCTTTCTTT
. TRBJ1-1 14 TRBV6-2/TRBV6-3 TRBD1 CASSDPGGDTEAFF TGTGCCAGCAGTGACCCAGGGGGAGACACTGAAGCTTTCTTT
. TRBJ1-2 15 TRBV27 . CASSSAGAGNYGYTF TGTGCCAGCAGTTCCGCCGGGGCAGGGAACTATGGCTACACCTTC
. TRBJ2-2 14 TRBV10-3 . CAISEGGDTGELFF TGTGCCATCAGTGAAGGAGGGGACACCGGGGAGCTGTTTTTT
. TRBJ2-3 19 TRBV2 . CASSDVRPGVNRGTDTQYF TGTGCCAGCAGTGACGTCAGACCGGGAGTCAATAGGGGCACAGATACGCAGTATTTT
. TRBJ2-3 17 TRBV5-1 . CASSLGLQDRNTDTQYF TGCGCCAGCAGCTTGGGGTTACAAGACCGGAACACAGATACGCAGTATTTT
few TRBJ2-1 16 TRBV4-3 . CASSQEIIGSANEQFF TGCGCCAGCAGCCAAGAGATTATAGGAAGTGCAAATGAGCAGTTCTTC
many TRBJ1-3 17 TRBV5-1 . CASSSTPGARSGNTIYF TGCGCCAGCAGCAGTACGCCCGGGGCCCGATCTGGAAACACCATATATTTT
. TRBJ1-1 11 TRBV29-1 . CSGEGRGEAFF TGCAGCGGGGAGGGTAGAGGTGAAGCTTTCTTT
. TRBJ2-3 15 TRBV9 . CASRNLGPEADTQYF TGTGCCAGCAGGAATTTGGGCCCGGAAGCAGATACGCAGTATTTT
. TRBJ2-3 17 TRBV18 TRBD2 CASSPSASGLGTDTQYF TGTGCCAGCTCACCATCCGCTAGCGGATTAGGTACAGATACGCAGTATTTT
few TRBJ1-2 11 TRBV29-1 . CSVGGNYGYTF TGCAGCGTTGGGGGGAACTATGGCTACACCTTC
. TRBJ2-4 15 TRBV18 TRBD2 CASSREGRPKNIQYF TGTGCCAGCTCACGGGAGGGTAGACCCAAAAACATTCAGTACTTC
few TRBJ2-7 18 TRBV5-1 . CASAAPPRRLELPYEQYF TGCGCGTCTGCGGCCCCTCCCCGAAGACTAGAGCTCCCCTACGAGCAGTACTTC
. TRBJ2-3 16 TRBV7-2 . CASSLFGGWTTDTQYF TGTGCCAGCAGCTTATTCGGAGGATGGACCACAGATACGCAGTATTTT
. TRBJ2-3 16 TRBV7-9 . CASSAAGGRITDTQYF TGTGCCAGCAGCGCCGCTGGCGGCAGGATCACAGATACGCAGTATTTT
few TRBJ2-3 16 TRBV5-8 TRBD2 CASSLGLAGSTDTQYF TGTGCCAGCAGCCTGGGACTAGCGGGGAGCACAGATACGCAGTATTTT
. TRBJ2-3 14 TRBV28 . CASSSSGYTDTQYF TGTGCCAGCAGTTCATCCGGCTACACAGATACGCAGTATTTT
once TRBJ2-3 12 TRBV5-1 . CASSLGSDTQYF TGCGCCAGCAGCTTGGGTTCGGATACGCAGTATTTT
. TRBJ2-3 19 TRBV9 . CASSDPSKRRGNSTDTQYF TGTGCCAGCAGCGACCCCTCGAAGCGGCGCGGGAATAGCACAGATACGCAGTATTTT
. TRBJ2-2 15 TRBV11-2 TRBD2 CASSYQRGGEGELFF TGTGCCAGCAGCTACCAGCGGGGCGGGGAGGGGGAGCTGTTTTTT
. TRBJ2-1 12 TRBV6-2/TRBV6-3 . CASSFRAKGEFF TGTGCCAGCAGTTTCCGGGCCAAAGGGGAGTTCTTC